This T cell receptor beta chain was obtained from a study of neurological immune-mediated disorders. Study observations and caveats: The greatest TCR clonal expansion occurred in HTLV-1-associated myelopathy and the least in multiple sclerosis, which fell below healthy controls.

Each TCR transcript was tagged with a 10-nucleotide random UMI during 5'RACE. The authors obtained over 200 million TCR-beta sequences from 15-18 subjects per sequencing run. TCRdb re-called the 5' RACE reads with MiXCR, one entry per CDR3 protein. The top ten hold about 1.7% of the sample, which has 74,000 or so distinct CDR3 sequences, around 9.9% seen once. In Maryland, USA, blood bank volunteers were the healthy controls. In germline, CDR1 is LGHNA, CDR2 YNFKEQ. Trimming stripped 0 bases from V and 3 bases from J, with 9 bases between. This CDR3 comprises 14 residues. This clonotype was counted many times. Its antigen is unidentified.

Sequencing input: PBMCs. The TCR comes from a man in his fifties or sixties in good health. The gene calls are TRBV4-2 and TRBJ2-7; unclear D gene. CDR3 in amino acids: CASSQDLANYEQYF. For the CDR3, the DNA is TGTGCCAGCAGCCAAGATTTAGCTAACTACGAGCAGTACTTC.